This T cell receptor beta chain originates from a study of identical twins. From the 5' RACE reads, TCRdb called clonotypes with MiXCR, one entry per CDR3 protein. The data show 600,000 to 800,000 distinct CDR3 sequences, with 21% seen just once and roughly 4.3% held by the top ten. J lost 15 bases, V lost 4 bases, and 14 bases had no gene match. Germline-derived CDR1 and CDR2 are WSHSY and SAAADI. CDR3 length: 15 amino acids. This same sample was also part of a study on T cells expressing NK-cell markers. That investigation notes: One of the eight sequenced donors was seronegative, whereas the other seven were HCMV-seropositive.

V gene TRBV10-2 combines with J gene TRBJ2-1, with 11 bases fitting TRBD2. Material: PBMCs. This TCR came from a woman aged 18-29 years in good health. CDR3 nucleotides: TGCGCCAGCAGTGTGAGAGTAGCGGGAGGGCCACTTTTGTTCTTC. Protein sequence: CASSVRVAGGPLLFF.